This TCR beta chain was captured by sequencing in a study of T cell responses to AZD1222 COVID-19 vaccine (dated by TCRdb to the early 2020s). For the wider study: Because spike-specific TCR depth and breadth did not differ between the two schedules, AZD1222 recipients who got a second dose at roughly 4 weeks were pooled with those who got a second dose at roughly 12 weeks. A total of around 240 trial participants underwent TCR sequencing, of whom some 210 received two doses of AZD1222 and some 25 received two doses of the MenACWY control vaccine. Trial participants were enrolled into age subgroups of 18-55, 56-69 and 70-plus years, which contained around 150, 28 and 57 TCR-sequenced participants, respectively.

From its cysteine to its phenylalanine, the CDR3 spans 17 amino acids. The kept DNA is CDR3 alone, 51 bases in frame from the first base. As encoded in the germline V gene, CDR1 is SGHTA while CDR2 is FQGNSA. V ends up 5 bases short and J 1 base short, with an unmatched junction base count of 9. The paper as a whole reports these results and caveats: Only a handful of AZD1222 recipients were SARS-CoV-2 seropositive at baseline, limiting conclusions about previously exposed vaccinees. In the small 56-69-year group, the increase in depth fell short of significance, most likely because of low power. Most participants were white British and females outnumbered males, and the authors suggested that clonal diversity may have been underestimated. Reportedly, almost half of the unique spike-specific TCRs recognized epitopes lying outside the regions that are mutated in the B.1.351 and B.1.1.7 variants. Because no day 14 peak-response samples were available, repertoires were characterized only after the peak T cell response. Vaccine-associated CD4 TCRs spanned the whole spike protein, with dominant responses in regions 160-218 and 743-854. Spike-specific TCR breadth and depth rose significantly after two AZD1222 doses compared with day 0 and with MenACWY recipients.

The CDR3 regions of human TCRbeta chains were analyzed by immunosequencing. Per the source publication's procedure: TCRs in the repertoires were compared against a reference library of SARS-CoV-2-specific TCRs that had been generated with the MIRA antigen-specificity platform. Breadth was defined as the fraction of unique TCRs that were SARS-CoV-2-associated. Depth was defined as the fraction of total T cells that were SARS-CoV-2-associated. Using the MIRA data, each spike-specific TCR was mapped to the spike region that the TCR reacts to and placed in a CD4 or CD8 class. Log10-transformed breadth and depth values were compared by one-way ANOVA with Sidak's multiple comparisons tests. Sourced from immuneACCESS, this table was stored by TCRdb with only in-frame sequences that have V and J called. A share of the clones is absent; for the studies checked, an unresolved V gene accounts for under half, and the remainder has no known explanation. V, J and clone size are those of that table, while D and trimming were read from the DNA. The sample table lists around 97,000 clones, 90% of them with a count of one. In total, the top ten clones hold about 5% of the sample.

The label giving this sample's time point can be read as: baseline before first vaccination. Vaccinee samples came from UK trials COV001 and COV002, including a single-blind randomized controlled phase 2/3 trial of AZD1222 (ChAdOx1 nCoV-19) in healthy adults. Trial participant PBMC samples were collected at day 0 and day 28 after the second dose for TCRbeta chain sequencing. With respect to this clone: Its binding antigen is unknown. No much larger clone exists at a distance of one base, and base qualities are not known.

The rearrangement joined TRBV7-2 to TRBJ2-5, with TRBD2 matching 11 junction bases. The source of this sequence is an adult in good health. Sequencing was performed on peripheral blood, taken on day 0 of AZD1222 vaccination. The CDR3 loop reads CASSPSRLAGGQETQYF. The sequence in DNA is TGTGCCAGCAGCCCCAGCCGGCTAGCGGGGGGCCAAGAGACCCAGTACTTC. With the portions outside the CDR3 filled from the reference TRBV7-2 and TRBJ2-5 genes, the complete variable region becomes GAGVSQSPSNKVTEKGKDVELRCDPISGHTALYWYRQSLGQGLEFLIYFQGNSAPDKSGLPSDRFSAERTGGSVSTLTIQRTQQEDSAVYLCASSPSRLAGGQETQYFGPGTRLLVL.